The sequence of this T cell receptor beta chain was determined in a study of molecular identifiers for immune sequencing clone quantification (dated by TCRdb to between 2018 and 2020). Turning to the overall study: For a replicate experiment, RNA from approximately 20,000 or 98,000 naive CD8 T cells was divided into five aliquots, and four of the five aliquots were sequenced. This methods study benchmarked molecular-identifier clustering-based TCR repertoire sequencing (MIDCIRS) and TCR RNA copy counting, using CD8 T cells to do so. Results and caveats for the whole study, not just this receptor: Without barcode sub-clustering, chimeric consensus sequences inflated TCR diversity; chimeras reached as high as 47%. The naive libraries included spiked-in Jurkat TCR RNA (over nine copies' worth), and this RNA is not part of the donor repertoire. In CMV-specific effector cells, over 99% of molecules were held by clones above 20 RNA copies, whereas under 1% of molecules were held by such clones in naive cells. Identical TCR molecules sharing a barcode could cause highly expanded clone sizes to be underestimated. Modeling estimated 2.5 to 3 recovered TCR RNA copies per cell, compared with about 10 by digital PCR, which implies roughly 27% capture efficiency. Spiked-in Jurkat TCR RNA equal to a single cell's worth was reported to be detectable even within 1,100,000 naive CD8 T cells.

Naive CD8 T cell libraries were made from approximately 20,000 to 1,000,000 sorted cells using 10%, 30% or 50% of purified RNA. Naive CD8 T cells were FACS-sorted as CD8+CD4-CCR7+CD45RA+ on a BD FACSAria II into RLT Plus buffer. Detection sensitivity was tested by spiking Jurkat RNA equal to some 11 TCR copies' worth into samples containing about 19,000-1,000,000 naive CD8 T cells. Enrichment of CD8 T cells was performed with RosetteSep CD8+ T Cell Enrichment Cocktail and Ficoll-Paque, after which ACK red cell lysis was carried out. The method was PCR. Sequencing relied on a NextSeq 500. Bulk TCR libraries were prepared as previously described, using TCR primers listed in Table S5. Total RNA was purified with the Qiagen AllPrep DNA/RNA kit. Before analysis, reads from multiple sequencing runs of the same library were pooled. Regarding the original processing steps: Reads were retained only if their TCR constant sequence matched exactly, and those retained reads were trimmed to 150 nt and grouped according to their 12-nt molecular barcodes. Reads inside each barcode group were sub-clustered using a 15% Levenshtein threshold, and a quality-weighted consensus sequence was constructed for each RNA molecule. Non-functional sequences were filtered out, along with any lower-count sequence sitting one edit away from another sequence. On the basis of fitting two negative binomial distributions, barcode sub-clusters with fewer than 20% of the maximum read count were discarded. Through fastp at Q25 and MiXCR, TCRdb rebuilt clones from the public reads, retaining in-frame beta chains. Rows are combined by CDR3 protein, so each entry shows the most common genes and DNA. The V and J calls, along with clone size, are taken from TCRdb and not from the paper's own processing. The sample records 79,000 or so distinct CDR3 sequences, 20% to 25% of which are singletons. Approximately 0.8% of the sample lies in the top ten.

This clonotype was seen at least ten times. Its antigen remains unidentified. The record has no base qualities; no much larger clone is one base away. The origin of this receptor is a human donor in good health. Some libraries in this study had Jurkat cell RNA spiked in. Sequences were obtained from naive CD8+ T cells from blood, with Jurkat cell RNA spiked in. This sample's cell subset or site label indicates: FACS-sorted CD8+CD4-CCR7+CD45RA+ naive T cells.

This receptor carries the CDR3 CASSQAAGFDEQYF. The bases are TGTGCCAGCAGCCAAGCAGCCGGGTTCGACGAGCAGTACTTC. Recombination connected TRBV14 to TRBJ2-7; the D gene cannot be named for sure. The trim is 1 base for V and 5 bases for J, with a gap of 12 bases between the germline ends. The cysteine opens and the phenylalanine closes a CDR3 of 14 amino acids. Only CDR3 DNA remains: 42 bases, in frame from the first base. The germline V gene supplies CDR1 SGHDN and CDR2 FVKESK.